Detailed here is one TCR beta chain. Antigen specificity is unknown. Trimming took 0 bases from V and 5 from J, leaving 8 bases between them. The length of the CDR3 is 14 residues. Germline CDR1 SGHVS, CDR2 FQNEAQ. This sample was taken from a study of OX40 agonist ivuxolimab in advanced cancers. Overall study context: An agonistic human IgG2 monoclonal antibody against OX40 (CD134) was given. Partial responses were achieved by three patients: one hepatocellular carcinoma, two cutaneous melanoma. Findings and limits, study-wide: CD8+ T cells showed, on average, more clonal expansion than CD4+ cells.

The table came from immunoSEQ multiplex PCR; TCRdb's copy has only in-frame clones and leaves some out. The sample lists approximately 70,000 clones, 75% to 95% occurring once. The TCR was taken from an adult with an advanced solid tumor such as melanoma, head and neck, liver or kidney cancer. The chain carries TRBV7-8 and TRBJ2-1; D gene unclear. The sequencing used CD4+ or CD8+ T cells sorted from blood, collected in a trial of the OX40 agonist ivuxolimab. The CDR3 DNA is TGTGCCAGCAGCTTAGCGACGGCAAACAATGAGCAGTTCTTC. It yields the protein CASSLATANNEQFF.